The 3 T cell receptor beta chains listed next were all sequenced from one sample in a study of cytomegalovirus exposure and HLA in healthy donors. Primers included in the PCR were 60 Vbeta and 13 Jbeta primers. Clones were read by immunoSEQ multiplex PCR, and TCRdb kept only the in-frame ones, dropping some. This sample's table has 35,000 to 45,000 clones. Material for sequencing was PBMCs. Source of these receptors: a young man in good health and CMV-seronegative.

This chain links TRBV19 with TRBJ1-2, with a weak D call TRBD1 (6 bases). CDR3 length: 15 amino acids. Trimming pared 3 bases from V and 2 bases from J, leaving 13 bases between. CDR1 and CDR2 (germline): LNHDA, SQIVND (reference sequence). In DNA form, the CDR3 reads TGTGCCAGTAGTATCCTGCAGGGGCGGAACTATGGCTACACCTTC. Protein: CASSILQGRNYGYTF.

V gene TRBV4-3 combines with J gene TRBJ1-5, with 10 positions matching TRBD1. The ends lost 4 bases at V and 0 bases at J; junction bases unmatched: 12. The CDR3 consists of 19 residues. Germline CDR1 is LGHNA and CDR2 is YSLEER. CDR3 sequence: CASSLDPDRGENSNQPQHF. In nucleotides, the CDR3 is TGCGCCAGCAGCCTGGATCCGGACAGGGGGGAAAATAGCAATCAGCCCCAGCATTTT.

CDR3 sequence (DNA): TGTGCCAGCAGCTTAGAGGTTTCACTAGCCTACAATGAGCAGTTCTTC. Residues: CASSLEVSLAYNEQFF. V is TRBV11-2 and J is TRBJ2-1, with a tentative D call TRBD2 (5 bases). Germline lookup yields CDR1 SGHAT and CDR2 FQNNGV. There are 16 residues in the CDR3. V was pared by 0 bases and J by 2 bases, with 11 bases between.